The 2 T cell receptor beta chains reported below all come from one sample, sequenced in a study of cytomegalovirus exposure and HLA in healthy donors. The PCR used 60 Vbeta and 13 Jbeta primers. Some clones are missing from TCRdb's copy, which holds only in-frame ones; the method was immunoSEQ multiplex PCR. Found here are roughly 150,000 clones, roughly 73% of them singletons; the top ten hold 1.5% to 2%. Sample: PBMCs. The receptors were sampled from a woman between 18 and 29 years old in good health and CMV-seronegative.

For this clone: The sample holds other DNA sequences that translate to the same CDR3. The chain recombines TRBV27 with TRBJ2-3, with 7 bases that match TRBD2. Germline V gene data show CDR1 as MNHEY and CDR2 as SMNVEV (reference sequence). The CDR3 has 14 residues. V dropped 6 bases and J dropped 4; count of bases not matched to a gene: 7. Here the CDR3 reads CASSSGLGADTQYF. Written as DNA, the CDR3 is TGTGCCAGCAGCTCCGGACTAGGCGCAGATACGCAGTATTTT.

This clone was recorded only once. The chain carries TRBV6-5 and TRBJ2-7, with D possibly being TRBD2 (5 bases). In germline, CDR1 is MNHEY, CDR2 SVGAGI. The CDR3 consists of 13 residues. Written as DNA, the CDR3 is TGTGCCAGCATCGGAGCGGACTCCAACGAGCAGTACGTC. Translating gives CASIGADSNEQYV.